This entry lists 31 T cell receptor beta chains sequenced from one sample in a study of beta chain features in type 1 diabetes. Since all of the isolated RNA was reverse transcribed, expressed TCRB transcripts were what got sequenced. The method was immunoSEQ multiplex PCR; TCRdb's version includes in-frame clones alone and lacks a portion of them. The data contain hundreds of thousands of clones, about 29% of them singletons. Input material: naive CD4+ T cells from blood. The receptors here all came from a man between 18 and 35 years old in good health.

This clone was seen only a few times. The CDR3 DNA is TGTGCCAGCGGGACGTCGCGCACAGATACGCAGTATTTT. Its translation: CASGTSRTDTQYF. V usage is TRBV7-2 and J usage is TRBJ2-3; D might be TRBD1 or TRBD2, each matching 5 bases. Trimming took 8 bases from V and 1 from J, leaving 10 bases between them. Germline CDR1 and CDR2: SGHTA and FQGNSA. The CDR3 is made up of 13 amino acids. Supplemented by reference TRBV7-2 and TRBJ2-3, the full variable domain reads GAGVSQSPSNKVTEKGKDVELRCDPISGHTALYWYRQSLGQGLEFLIYFQGNSAPDKSGLPSDRFSAERTGGSVSTLTIQRTQQEDSAVYLCASGTSRTDTQYFGPGTRLTVL.

This clone has more than one count but fewer than ten. The chain's CDR3 is CASITDSSTDTQYF. The DNA of the CDR3 is TGTGCCAGCATAACTGACTCTAGCACAGATACGCAGTATTTT. This rearrangement joins TRBV27 to TRBJ2-3; unclear D gene. In germline, CDR1 is MNHEY, CDR2 SMNVEV (reference sequence). The CDR3 consists of 14 residues. Trimming removed 7 bases at V and 0 bases at J, with 11 bases between.

The chain combines TRBV14 with TRBJ2-1; D not certain. CDR3 length: 16 amino acids. V was clipped by 4 bases and J by 4 bases, with 17 bases between them. The germline CDR1 and CDR2 sequences are SGHDN and FVKESK. CDR3 in amino acids: CASSRRDFRAYNEQFF. CDR3 nucleotide sequence: TGTGCCAGCAGCCGGCGCGACTTTCGGGCATACAATGAGCAGTTCTTC.

The V and J genes are TRBV29-1 and TRBJ1-2; D possibly corresponds to TRBD1 (6 bases). Trimming took off 0 bases at V and 4 bases at J, with 12 bases between the two ends. This CDR3 is built from 14 residues. Germline V lookup: CDR1 SQVTM, CDR2 ANQGSEA. DNA of the CDR3: TGCAGCGTTGAAGAGAGGGGGTTTGGCTATGGCTACACCTTC. This gives the protein CSVEERGFGYGYTF. The variable domain in full, with the rest retrieved from reference TRBV29-1 and TRBJ1-2, is SAVISQKPSRDICQRGTSLTIQCQVDSQVTMMFWYRQQPGQSLTLIATANQGSEATYESGFVIDKFPISRPNLTFSTLTVSNMSPEDSSIYLCSVEERGFGYGYTFGSGTRLTVV.

This rearrangement joins TRBV7-2 to TRBJ2-1; the match to TRBD2 covers 11 bases. V was clipped by 6 bases and J by 0 bases; unmatched bases: 4. CDR1 and CDR2 from the germline V gene are SGHTA and FQGNSA. CDR3 length: 16 amino acids. In nucleotides, the CDR3 is TGTGCCAGCAGATTGACTAGCGGGAACTCCTACAATGAGCAGTTCTTC. Protein sequence: CASRLTSGNSYNEQFF.

V usage is TRBV15 and J usage is TRBJ2-6; D uncertain. V shed 3 bases and J shed 0 bases, with 6 bases lying between them. The CDR3 contains 15 residues. Per the germline V gene, CDR1 is LNHNV and CDR2 is YYDKDF (reference sequence). This CDR3 is CATSRASSGANVLTF. The DNA of the CDR3 is TGTGCCACCAGCAGGGCCAGCTCTGGGGCCAACGTCCTGACTTTC.

This clone has a handful of counts. Here the CDR3 DNA reads TGTGCCAGCAGCGGGACGCCTATCCGCACAGATACGCAGTATTTT. Protein sequence: CASSGTPIRTDTQYF. J is TRBJ2-3 and V is TRBV9, with D hard to call. Germline V gene lookup returns CDR1 SGDLS and CDR2 YYNGEE. Trimming removed 3 bases from V and 1 base from J, with 12 bases in between. CDR3 length: 15 residues.

This clone was seen more than once but under ten times. The gene calls are TRBV7-9 and TRBJ2-5; D uncertain. Germline V CDR1 and CDR2: SEHNR, FQNEAQ (reference sequence). The V and J ends lost 2 bases and 4 bases respectively, with 11 bases between them. The CDR3 consists of 14 residues. CDR3 in amino acids: CASSLLGVSETQYF. The CDR3 DNA follows: TGTGCCAGCAGCTTACTTGGGGTCTCAGAGACCCAGTACTTC. The whole variable domain, filled in from reference TRBV7-9 and TRBJ2-5, reads DTGVSQNPRHKITKRGQNVTFRCDPISEHNRLYWYRQTLGQGPEFLTYFQNEAQLEKSRLLSDRFSAERPKGSFSTLEIQRTEQGDSAMYLCASSLLGVSETQYFGPGTRLLVL.

The chain recombines TRBV7-9 with TRBJ2-1; 9 bases agree with TRBD1. This CDR3 is 14 amino acids long. Trimming removed 1 base from V and 8 bases from J; junction bases left unmatched: 3. The germline gives CDR1 SEHNR, CDR2 FQNEAQ (reference sequence). CDR3 sequence (DNA): TGTGCCAGCAGCTTAGGGACAGGGGTCTATGAGCAGTTCTTC. It is translated as CASSLGTGVYEQFF.

The J gene is TRBJ2-7, the V gene TRBV14; tentatively, D is TRBD1 or TRBD2 (5 bases each). The CDR3 covers 16 residues. CDR1 and CDR2 (germline): SGHDN, FVKESK. The ends were cut back, 1 base at V and 1 base at J, with 14 bases in the middle. CDR3 loop: CASSQGTGTVSYEQYF. The CDR3 DNA sequence: TGTGCCAGCAGCCAAGGAACTGGGACGGTATCCTACGAGCAGTACTTC.

This clone turned up a few times. This chain joins TRBV30 and TRBJ2-7; either TRBD1 or TRBD2 may supply D (5 bases each). There are 16 residues in the CDR3. Germline CDR1 and CDR2: GTSNPN and SVGIG (reference sequence). Trimming removed 3 bases from V and 1 base from J, with 19 bases in between. The CDR3 reads CAWSGLTRGASYEQYF. CDR3 DNA sequence: TGTGCCTGGAGCGGATTAACTAGGGGCGCGTCCTACGAGCAGTACTTC.

This clone was found a few times. Other DNA sequences within the sample encode an identical CDR3. The gene calls are TRBV9 and TRBJ2-1, with D perhaps TRBD2 (5 bases). Trimming shortened V by 0 bases and J by 7 bases, and 5 bases separated the two germline ends. The CDR3 covers 12 residues. Germline CDR1 SGDLS, CDR2 YYNGEE. The CDR3 region has the DNA TGTGCCAGCAGCGTAGCGGGGAATGAGCAGTTCTTC. It is translated as CASSVAGNEQFF.

The genes are TRBV5-1 and TRBJ2-1; possible D gene TRBD1, 6 bases. V lost 0 bases, J lost 4 bases, and 11 bases lay in between. The CDR3 totals 15 residues. Germline-derived CDR1 and CDR2 are SGHRS and YFSETQ. The chain's CDR3 is CASSLETGLYNEQFF. CDR3 sequence (DNA): TGCGCCAGCAGCTTGGAAACAGGGTTGTACAATGAGCAGTTCTTC.

This clone was picked up a small number of times. J is TRBJ1-1 and V is TRBV29-1, with a weak D call TRBD1 (5 bases). The CDR3 has 11 amino acids. Trimming took off 6 bases at V and 4 bases at J, with 9 bases between the two ends. Germline V CDR1 and CDR2: SQVTM, ANQGSEA. The DNA of the CDR3 is TGCAGCGTCGGGGGTTCCACTGAAGCTTTCTTT. It encodes CSVGGSTEAFF.

This sequence joins TRBV30 and TRBJ2-1, with 11 bases aligning to TRBD2. The V gene's germline CDR1 is GTSNPN and CDR2 SVGIG (reference sequence). The CDR3 has 13 amino acids. The V gene end was trimmed by 3 bases and the J gene end by 10 bases; junction bases not matched to a gene: 5. Here the CDR3 reads CAWRTSGTSEQFF. The CDR3 DNA follows: TGTGCCTGGAGGACTAGCGGGACGTCAGAGCAGTTCTTC.

Details on this clone: One junction end disagrees with the germline gene, perhaps due to a read error. The chain employs TRBV2 and TRBJ2-4, with 9 bases lining up with TRBD2. Germline V CDR1 and CDR2: SNHLY, FYNNEI. The CDR3 totals 11 residues. CDR3 amino acids: CASRAGLAVDF. Here the CDR3 DNA reads TGTGCCAGCAGGGCGGGACTAGCCGTCGACTTC.

The chain uses TRBV5-1 and TRBJ2-3, with D tentatively TRBD1 or TRBD2 (5 bases each). The length of the CDR3 is 15 residues. From germline, CDR1 is SGHRS and CDR2 YFSETQ. Between the trimmed V and J ends, which lost 4 bases and 2 bases, there was a span of 14 bases. The CDR3 coding sequence is TGCGCCAGCAGCCTCCCCTCCGGGGCCACAGATACGCAGTATTTT. Its protein product is CASSLPSGATDTQYF.

This clone has a handful of counts. The chain has TRBV6-6 and TRBJ2-2; no definite D call. The V gene's germline CDR1 is MNHNY and CDR2 SVGAGI (reference sequence). With 2 bases removed from V and 1 base from J, the gap between germline ends came to 8 bases. This CDR3 has 15 residues. The CDR3 reads CASSYNSLNTGELFF. The CDR3 DNA sequence: TGTGCCAGCAGTTACAACAGCTTGAACACCGGGGAGCTGTTTTTT.

The V and J genes are TRBV18 and TRBJ2-4; no clear D. V lost 0 bases and J lost 6, with 6 bases in between. Germline lookup yields CDR1 KGHSH and CDR2 LQKENI. The CDR3 has 13 amino acids. CDR3 residues: CASSPPGTNIQYF. DNA of the CDR3: TGTGCCAGCTCACCACCGGGTACAAACATTCAGTACTTC.

The CDR3 nucleotides read TGTGCCAGCAGGGGGAACTATGGCTACACCTTC. Encoded protein: CASRGNYGYTF. The V gene is TRBV6-6, the J gene TRBJ1-2; D is unresolved. CDR3 length equals 11 residues. The ends were cut back, 6 bases at V and 2 bases at J, with 4 bases in the middle. Germline assignment: CDR1 MNHNY and CDR2 SVGAGI (reference sequence).

This clone has more than one count but fewer than ten. The chain couples TRBV6-1 to TRBJ1-5; 7 positions agree with TRBD1. The V gene end was trimmed by 4 bases and the J gene end by 6 bases; junction bases not matched to a gene: 0. This CDR3 has 12 amino acids. The germline V gene encodes CDR1 MNHNS and CDR2 SASEGT. The DNA for the CDR3 is TGTGCCAGCAGTGGACAGGGTCAGCCCCAGCATTTT. This codes for CASSGQGQPQHF.

The chain has TRBV7-9 and TRBJ1-3; tentative D call: TRBD1 (6 bases). CDR3 length equals 16 residues. Germline CDR1 is SEHNR and CDR2 is FQNEAQ (reference sequence). V was trimmed by 4 bases and J by 2 bases, leaving 15 bases between them. CDR3 sequence reads: CASSSGQFLTGNTIYF. CDR3 coding DNA: TGTGCCAGCAGCTCCGGACAGTTCTTGACTGGAAACACCATATATTTT.

This clone showed up just a few times. The chain links TRBV25-1 to TRBJ2-7; tentatively, D is TRBD1 (6 bases). Germline assignment: CDR1 MGHDK and CDR2 SYGVNS. Between the trimmed V and J ends, which lost 4 bases and 6 bases, there was a span of 13 bases. This CDR3 is 13 amino acids long. CDR3 in DNA: TGTGCCAGCAGTGGGGGGCCGGGTCCCGAGCAGTACTTC. It specifies CASSGGPGPEQYF.

The gene calls are TRBV30 and TRBJ2-5, with 8 positions matching TRBD2. V was clipped by 5 bases and J by 9 bases; unmatched bases: 29. This CDR3 has 19 amino acids. From germline, CDR1 is GTSNPN and CDR2 SVGIG (reference sequence). The CDR3 coding sequence is TGTGCCTGGGGGAAAAAAGGCCAGGGTCACGGCGGGAGGACCACGGCCCAGTACTTC. It specifies CAWGKKGQGHGGRTTAQYF. Full variable domain (missing parts from reference TRBV30 and TRBJ2-5): SQTIHQWPATLVQPVGSPLSLECTVEGTSNPNLYWYRQAAGRGLQLLFYSVGIGQISSEVPQNLSASRPQDRQFILSSKKLLLSDSGFYLCAWGKKGQGHGGRTTAQYFGPGTRLLVL.

V usage is TRBV15 and J usage is TRBJ2-1; no clear D gene. Trimming pared 1 base from V and 8 bases from J, leaving 6 bases between. The CDR3 is 12 amino acids. CDR1 is LNHNV and CDR2 is YYDKDF in the germline V gene (reference sequence). This chain's CDR3 is CATSRAGYEQFF. CDR3 sequence (DNA): TGTGCCACCAGCAGAGCAGGATATGAGCAGTTCTTC.

This chain joins TRBV7-8 and TRBJ2-5; no clear D. The CDR3 contains 11 residues. Per germline, CDR1 SGHVS and CDR2 FQNEAQ. Trimming cost V 2 bases and J 5 bases, with 3 bases left between them. This chain's CDR3 is CASSLYETQYF. CDR3 coding DNA: TGTGCCAGCAGCTTATATGAGACCCAGTACTTC.

The chain is built from TRBV7-3 and TRBJ2-3; 8 bases map to TRBD2. Germline loops: CDR1 SGHTA, CDR2 FQGTGA. Germline trimming cut 4 bases from V and 4 bases from J; bases unmatched to any gene: 13. The length of the CDR3 is 17 residues. CDR3 DNA sequence: TGTGCCAGCAGCTCCCGAACCAGCGGGAGTCGCGCAGATACGCAGTATTTT. This codes for CASSSRTSGSRADTQYF.

The CDR3 sequence is CAWSWRRAYGYTF. As DNA, the CDR3 is TGTGCCTGGAGTTGGCGACGAGCCTATGGCTACACCTTC. The rearrangement uses TRBV30 and TRBJ1-2, with D unclear. Germline values: CDR1 GTSNPN, CDR2 SVGIG (reference sequence). V dropped 2 bases and J dropped 4 bases, with 11 bases sitting between them. CDR3 length equals 13 residues.

This chain joins TRBV5-6 and TRBJ2-7; no reliable D call. Trimming cost V 4 bases and J 3 bases, with 8 bases left between them. There are 12 residues in the CDR3. CDR1 and CDR2 (germline): SGHDT, YYEEEE. The DNA for the CDR3 is TGTGCCAGCAGCGGACCTCACTACGAGCAGTACTTC. It translates to CASSGPHYEQYF.

The chain uses TRBV28 and TRBJ2-7; 9 bases are shared with TRBD1. This CDR3 region has 14 residues. Germline V gene sequence: CDR1 MDHEN, CDR2 SYDVKM. V shed 8 bases and J 4 bases; nucleotides not matched to a gene: 9. This chain's CDR3 is CASGSTGQGYEQYF. CDR3 nucleotide sequence: TGTGCCAGCGGAAGCACGGGACAGGGTTACGAGCAGTACTTC.

This chain joins TRBV19 and TRBJ2-1; TRBD1 aligns across 7 bases. The CDR3 is 13 amino acids. Unmatched junction bases numbered 3, after V lost 5 bases and J lost 5 bases. Germline-derived CDR1 and CDR2 are LNHDA and SQIVND (reference sequence). Here the CDR3 reads CASSHRGDNEQFF. The CDR3 DNA sequence: TGTGCCAGTAGTCACAGGGGAGACAATGAGCAGTTCTTC.